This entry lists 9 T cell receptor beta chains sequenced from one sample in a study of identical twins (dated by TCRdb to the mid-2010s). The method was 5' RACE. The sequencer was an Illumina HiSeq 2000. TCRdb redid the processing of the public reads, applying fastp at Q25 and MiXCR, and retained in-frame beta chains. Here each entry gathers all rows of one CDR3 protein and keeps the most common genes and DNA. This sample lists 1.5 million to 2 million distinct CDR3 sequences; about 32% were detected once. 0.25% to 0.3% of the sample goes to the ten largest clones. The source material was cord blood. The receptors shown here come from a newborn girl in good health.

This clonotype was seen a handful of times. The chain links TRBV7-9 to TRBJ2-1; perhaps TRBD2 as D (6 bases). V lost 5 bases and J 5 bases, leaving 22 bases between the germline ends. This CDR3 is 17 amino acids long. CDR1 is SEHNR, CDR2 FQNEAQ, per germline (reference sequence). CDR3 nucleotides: TGTGCCAGCAGCCCCCCTCTAGCGCCCAATAACCACAATGAGCAGTTCTTC. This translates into CASSPPLAPNNHNEQFF.

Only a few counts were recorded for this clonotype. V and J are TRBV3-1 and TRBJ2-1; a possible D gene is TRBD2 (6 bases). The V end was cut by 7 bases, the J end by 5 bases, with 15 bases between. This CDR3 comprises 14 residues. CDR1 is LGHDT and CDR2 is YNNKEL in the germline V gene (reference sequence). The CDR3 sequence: CASTFRGGHNEQFF. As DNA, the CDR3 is TGTGCCAGCACCTTTAGGGGAGGCCACAATGAGCAGTTCTTC.

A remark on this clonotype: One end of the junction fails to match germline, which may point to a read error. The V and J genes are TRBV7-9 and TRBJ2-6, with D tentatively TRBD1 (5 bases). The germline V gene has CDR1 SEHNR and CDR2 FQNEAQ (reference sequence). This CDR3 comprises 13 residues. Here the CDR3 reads CASTPSGANVLIF. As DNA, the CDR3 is TGTGCCAGCACCCCATCTGGGGCCAACGTCCTGATTTTC.

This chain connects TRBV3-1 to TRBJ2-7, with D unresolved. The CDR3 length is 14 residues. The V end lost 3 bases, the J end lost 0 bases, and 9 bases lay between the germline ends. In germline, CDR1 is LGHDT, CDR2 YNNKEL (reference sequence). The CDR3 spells CASSQFRISYEQYF. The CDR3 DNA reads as TGTGCCAGCAGCCAGTTCCGGATCTCCTACGAGCAGTACTTC.

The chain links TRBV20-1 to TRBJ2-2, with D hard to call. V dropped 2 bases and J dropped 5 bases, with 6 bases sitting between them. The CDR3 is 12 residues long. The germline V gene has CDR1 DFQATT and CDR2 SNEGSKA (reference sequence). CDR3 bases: TGCAGTGCTAGAATCCGGACCGGGGAGCTGTTTTTT. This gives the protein CSARIRTGELFF.

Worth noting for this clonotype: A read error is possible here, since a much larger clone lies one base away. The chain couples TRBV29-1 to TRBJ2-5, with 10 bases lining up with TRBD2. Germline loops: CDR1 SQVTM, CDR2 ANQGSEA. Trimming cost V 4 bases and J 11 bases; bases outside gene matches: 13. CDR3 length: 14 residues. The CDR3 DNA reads TGCAGCGTTGCGGGGACTAGCGACCACAATGAGCAGTACTTC. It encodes CSVAGTSDHNEQYF.

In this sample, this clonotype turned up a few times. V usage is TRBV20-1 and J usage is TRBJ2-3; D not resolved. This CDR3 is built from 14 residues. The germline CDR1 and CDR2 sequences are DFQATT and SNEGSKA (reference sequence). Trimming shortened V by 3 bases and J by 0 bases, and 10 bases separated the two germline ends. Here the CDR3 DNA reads TGCAGTGCTAGTCAGCGACCTAGCACAGATACGCAGTATTTT. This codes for CSASQRPSTDTQYF.

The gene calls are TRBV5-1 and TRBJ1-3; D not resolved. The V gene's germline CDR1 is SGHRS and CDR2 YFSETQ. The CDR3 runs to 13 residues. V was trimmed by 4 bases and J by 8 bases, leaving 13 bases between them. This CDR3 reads CASSPKPEDTIYF. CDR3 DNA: TGCGCCAGCAGCCCGAAACCAGAGGACACCATATATTTT. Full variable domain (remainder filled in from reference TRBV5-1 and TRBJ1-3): KAGVTQTPRYLIKTRGQQVTLSCSPISGHRSVSWYQQTPGQGLQFLFEYFSETQRNKGNFPGRFSGRQFSNSRSEMNVSTLELGDSALYLCASSPKPEDTIYFGEGSWLTVV.

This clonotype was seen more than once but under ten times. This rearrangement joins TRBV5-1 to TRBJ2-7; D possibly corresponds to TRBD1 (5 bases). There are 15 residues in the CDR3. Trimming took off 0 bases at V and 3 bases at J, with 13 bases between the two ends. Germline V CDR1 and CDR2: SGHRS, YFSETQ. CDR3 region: CASSLGSSGIYEQYF. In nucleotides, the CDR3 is TGCGCCAGCAGCTTGGGTTCTTCAGGGATCTACGAGCAGTACTTC.